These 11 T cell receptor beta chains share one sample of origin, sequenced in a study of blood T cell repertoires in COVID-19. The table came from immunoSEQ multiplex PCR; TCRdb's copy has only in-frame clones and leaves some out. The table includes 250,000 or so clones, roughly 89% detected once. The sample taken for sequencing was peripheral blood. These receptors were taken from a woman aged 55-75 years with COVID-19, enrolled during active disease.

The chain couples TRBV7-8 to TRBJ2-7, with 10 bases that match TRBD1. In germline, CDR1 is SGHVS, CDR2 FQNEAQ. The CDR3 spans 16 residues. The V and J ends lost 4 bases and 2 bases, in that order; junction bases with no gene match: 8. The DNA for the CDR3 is TGTGCCAGCAGCTACCGCCCGGGACAGGGGCCCTACGAGCAGTACTTC. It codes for CASSYRPGQGPYEQYF.

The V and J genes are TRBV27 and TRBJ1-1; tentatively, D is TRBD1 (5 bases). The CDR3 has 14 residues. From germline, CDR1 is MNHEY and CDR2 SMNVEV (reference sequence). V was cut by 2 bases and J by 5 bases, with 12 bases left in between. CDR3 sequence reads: CASSLQGRNTEAFF. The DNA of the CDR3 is TGTGCCAGCAGTTTACAGGGCCGCAATACTGAAGCTTTCTTT.

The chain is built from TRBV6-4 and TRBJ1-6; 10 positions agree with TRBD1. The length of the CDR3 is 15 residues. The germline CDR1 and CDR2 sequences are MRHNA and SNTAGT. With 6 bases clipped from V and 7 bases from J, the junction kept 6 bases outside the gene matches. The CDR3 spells CASSRDRGRNSPLHF. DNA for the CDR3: TGTGCCAGCAGCCGGGACAGGGGAAGGAATTCACCCCTCCACTTT.

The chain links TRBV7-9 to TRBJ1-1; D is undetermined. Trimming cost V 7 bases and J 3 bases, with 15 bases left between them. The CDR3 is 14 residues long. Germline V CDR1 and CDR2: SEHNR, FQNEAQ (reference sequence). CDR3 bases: TGTGCCAGCACCCCCCAGCGAACGTACACTGAAGCTTTCTTT. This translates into CASTPQRTYTEAFF.

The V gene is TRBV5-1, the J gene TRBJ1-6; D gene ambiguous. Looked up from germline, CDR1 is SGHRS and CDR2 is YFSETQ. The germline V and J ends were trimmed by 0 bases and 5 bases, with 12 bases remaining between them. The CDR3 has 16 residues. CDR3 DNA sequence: TGCGCCAGCAGCTTGGAGAGCCAGACAAATAATTCACCCCTCCACTTT. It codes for CASSLESQTNNSPLHF.

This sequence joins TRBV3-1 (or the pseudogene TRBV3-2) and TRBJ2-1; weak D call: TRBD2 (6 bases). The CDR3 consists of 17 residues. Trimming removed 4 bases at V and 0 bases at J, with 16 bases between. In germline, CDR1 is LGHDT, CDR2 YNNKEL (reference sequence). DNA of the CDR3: TGTGCCAGCAGCCCCCTTGCTCGGGGGACCTCCTACAATGAGCAGTTCTTC. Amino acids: CASSPLARGTSYNEQFF.

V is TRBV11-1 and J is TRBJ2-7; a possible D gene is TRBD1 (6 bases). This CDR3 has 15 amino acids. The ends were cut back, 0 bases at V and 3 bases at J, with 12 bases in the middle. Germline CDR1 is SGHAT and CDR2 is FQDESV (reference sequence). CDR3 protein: CASSLADSRDYEQYF. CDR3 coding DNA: TGTGCCAGCAGCTTAGCGGACAGCCGAGACTACGAGCAGTACTTC. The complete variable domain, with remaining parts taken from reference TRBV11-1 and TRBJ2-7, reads EAEVAQSPRYKITEKSQAVAFWCDPISGHATLYWYRQILGQGPELLVQFQDESVVDDSQLPKDRFSAERLKGVDSTLKIQPAELGDSAMYLCASSLADSRDYEQYFGPGTRLTVT.

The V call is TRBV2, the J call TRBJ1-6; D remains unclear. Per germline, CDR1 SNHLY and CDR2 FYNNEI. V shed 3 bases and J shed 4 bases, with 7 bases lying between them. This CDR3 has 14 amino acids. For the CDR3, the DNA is TGTGCCAGCAGTGACCCCGGTTATAATTCACCCCTCCACTTT. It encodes CASSDPGYNSPLHF.

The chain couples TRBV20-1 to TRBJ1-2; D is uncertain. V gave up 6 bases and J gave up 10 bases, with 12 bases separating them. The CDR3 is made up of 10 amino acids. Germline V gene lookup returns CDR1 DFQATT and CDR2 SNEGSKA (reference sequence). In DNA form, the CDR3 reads TGCAGTGCGCGGGCGCCAGACTACACCTTC. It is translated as CSARAPDYTF.

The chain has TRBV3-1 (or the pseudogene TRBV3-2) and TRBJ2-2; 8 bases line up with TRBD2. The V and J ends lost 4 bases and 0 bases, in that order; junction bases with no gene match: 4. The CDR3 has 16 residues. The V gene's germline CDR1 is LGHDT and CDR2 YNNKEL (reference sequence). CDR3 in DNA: TGTGCCAGCAGCCCTGCGGGACTAGCGAACACCGGGGAGCTGTTTTTT. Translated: CASSPAGLANTGELFF.

The CDR3, as DNA: TGTGCCAGCATCAAAACGAGGACAGGAGGCATGAACACTGAAGCTTTCTTT. Encoded protein: CASIKTRTGGMNTEAFF. V and J are TRBV21-1 and TRBJ1-1; the DNA was not used to check the table's D call, TRBD1. TRBV21-1 has pseudogene status. The CDR3 is made up of 17 amino acids.